This T cell receptor beta chain was captured by sequencing in a study of T cell responses to AZD1222 COVID-19 vaccine (dated by TCRdb to the early 2020s). Regarding the complete study: Because spike-specific TCR depth and breadth did not differ between the two schedules, AZD1222 recipients who got a second dose at roughly 4 weeks were pooled with those who got a second dose at roughly 12 weeks. TCR sequencing was performed for over 230 trial participants, of whom some 200 were given two doses of AZD1222 and some 26 were given two doses of MenACWY control vaccine. Trial participants were enrolled into age subgroups of 18-55, 56-69 and 70-plus years, which contained approximately 150, 28 and 58 TCR-sequenced participants, respectively. What the authors observed across the whole study: A significant rise in spike-specific TCR breadth and depth was observed after two AZD1222 doses relative to day 0 and relative to MenACWY recipients. Most participants were white British and females outnumbered males, and the authors suggested that clonal diversity may have been underestimated. Conclusions about previously exposed vaccinees are limited, since just 5 to 7 AZD1222 recipients were seropositive for SARS-CoV-2 at baseline. No day 14 peak-response samples were available, so repertoires were characterized only after the peak T cell response. The vaccine-associated CD4 TCRs covered the entire spike protein, and the dominant responses fell in regions 160-218 and 743-854. The 56-69-year group was small, and its depth increase did not reach significance, likely because of low power. Epitopes outside the regions mutated in the B.1.351 and B.1.1.7 variants were reportedly recognized by nearly half of the unique spike-specific TCRs.

This clone was found a few times. Its antigen is currently not known. No base quality information exists; no much larger clone differs at one position. The CDR3 regions of human TCRbeta chains were subjected to immunosequencing. As for the authors' bioinformatics: TCRs in the repertoires were compared against a reference library of SARS-CoV-2-specific TCRs that had been generated with the MIRA antigen-specificity platform. Breadth was defined as the fraction of unique TCRs that were SARS-CoV-2-associated. Depth was defined as the fraction of total T cells that were SARS-CoV-2-associated. Using the MIRA data, each spike-specific TCR was mapped to the spike region that the TCR reacts to and placed in a CD4 or CD8 class. Log10-transformed breadth and depth values were compared by one-way ANOVA with Sidak's multiple comparisons tests. The source is immuneACCESS, and TCRdb retained only in-frame sequences with V and J called. Part of the clones is not carried over; for the studies checked, unresolved V genes explain less than half of this, and the remainder is unexplained. For V, J and clone size, that table is used; D and trimming come from the DNA. The sample table lists 110,000 to 150,000 clones, over 75% of them with a count of one. Clones ranked in the top ten supply about 8% of the sample.

The time point tag for this specimen amounts to: baseline before first vaccination. Vaccinee samples came from UK trials COV001 and COV002, including a single-blind randomized controlled phase 2/3 trial of AZD1222 (ChAdOx1 nCoV-19) in healthy adults. For TCRbeta chain sequencing, PBMC samples from trial participants were taken at day 0 and at day 28 after the second dose. The CDR3, cysteine through phenylalanine, is 12 amino acids long. Solely the CDR3 DNA is kept, with 36 bases framed from the first base. According to the germline V gene, CDR1 reads SGHAT and CDR2 reads FQNNGV. V is clipped by 4 bases and J by 7 bases, and the sequence between their germline boundaries is 11 bases long.

The specimen was peripheral blood, collected on day 0 of AZD1222 vaccination. The chain joins TRBV11-2 to TRBJ2-7; the D region possibly corresponds to TRBD2 (5 bases align). This sequence originates from an adult in good health. The DNA is TGTGCCAGCAGCTCCACGGGGTGGGAGCAGTACTTC. This is translated as CASSSTGWEQYF.